A single sample gave rise to the 26 T cell receptor beta chains below, sequenced in a study of early T cells in non-severe SARS-CoV-2 infection. MiXCR, run by TCRdb on the 5' RACE reads, gives a single entry per CDR3 protein. This table has approximately 64,000 distinct CDR3 sequences, 4% to 5.5% appearing once. Sequenced material: whole blood. All receptors derive from an adult who was a healthcare worker with PCR-confirmed SARS-CoV-2 infection or an uninfected control (not recorded which).

The sample holds many counts of this clonotype. CDR3 sequence: CSAPSRRQPDNEQFF. CDR3 DNA: TGCAGTGCTCCTTCGAGGCGCCAACCGGACAATGAGCAGTTCTTC. The chain combines TRBV20-1 with TRBJ2-1; no clear D gene. The CDR3 extends over 15 amino acids. Germline-derived CDR1 and CDR2 are DFQATT and SNEGSKA (reference sequence). V lost 5 bases and J lost 5, with 19 bases in between.

Worth noting for this clonotype: A read error may produce the germline difference seen at one junction end. The V call is TRBV19, the J call TRBJ2-1; weak D call: TRBD1 (6 bases). The CDR3 has 15 residues. Germline V CDR1 and CDR2: LNHDA, SQIVND (reference sequence). The CDR3 loop is CTSSLSGTNYNEQFF. CDR3 DNA sequence: TGTACCAGTAGCCTGAGTGGGACAAACTACAATGAGCAGTTCTTC.

This sequence joins TRBV6-5 and TRBJ2-7; no clear D gene. The germline gives CDR1 MNHEY, CDR2 SVGAGI. The ends were cut back, 2 bases at V and 6 bases at J, with 8 bases in the middle. The CDR3 is 12 amino acids. The CDR3 coding sequence is TGTGCCAGCAGTTACGGGAATGGCGAGCAGTACTTC. As protein: CASSYGNGEQYF.

This rearrangement joins TRBV29-1 to TRBJ1-2; the match to TRBD1 covers 7 bases. After removal of 5 bases from V and 7 bases from J, the junction contained 7 bases not matched to a gene. The germline gives CDR1 SQVTM, CDR2 ANQGSEA. The CDR3 spans 12 residues. The CDR3 DNA is TGCAGCGTTCTAGACAGGGCTGCTGGCTACACCTTC. It is translated as CSVLDRAAGYTF.

This clonotype was counted ten times or more. The chain couples TRBV7-3 to TRBJ2-7; possibly TRBD1 for D (6 bases). The germline V gene has CDR1 SGHTA and CDR2 FQGTGA. The CDR3 sequence is 13 residues long. Trimming left V 2 bases short and J 2 bases short, with 7 bases between. CDR3 in DNA: TGTGCCAGCAGCTTAGGGGGCACCTACGAGCAGTACTTC. Protein sequence: CASSLGGTYEQYF.

This clonotype showed up many times. The rearrangement uses TRBV20-1 and TRBJ2-7; a possible D gene is TRBD2 (6 bases). There are 12 residues in the CDR3. The germline CDR1 and CDR2 sequences are DFQATT and SNEGSKA (reference sequence). Trimming took off 4 bases at V and 5 bases at J, with 12 bases between the two ends. CDR3: CSATMGGNEQYF. The CDR3 DNA reads TGCAGTGCTACGATGGGGGGAAACGAGCAGTACTTC.

The V call is TRBV7-2, the J call TRBJ2-5, with D possibly TRBD2 on 5 matching bases. CDR1 and CDR2 from the germline V gene are SGHTA and FQGNSA. The CDR3 is 14 residues long. V was pared by 1 base and J by 4 bases, with 10 bases between. CDR3 coding DNA: TGTGCCAGCAGCTTAGTACGGGGTACAGAGACCCAGTACTTC. As protein: CASSLVRGTETQYF.

This clonotype has only a few counts. This chain connects TRBV5-4 to TRBJ1-5; D might be TRBD1 (5 bases). The V and J ends lost 0 bases and 7 bases respectively, with 8 bases between them. The CDR3 contains 13 residues. Germline lookup yields CDR1 SGHNT and CDR2 YYREEE (reference sequence). CDR3 region: CASSLDGGQPQHF. Here the CDR3 DNA reads TGTGCCAGCAGCTTGGATGGGGGACAGCCCCAGCATTTT.

This clonotype was found many times. J is TRBJ2-2 and V is TRBV7-2; TRBD2 is a possible D gene (6 bases). The CDR3 spans 14 residues. V shed 3 bases and J shed 7 bases, with 12 bases lying between them. CDR1 is SGHTA and CDR2 is FQGNSA in the germline V gene. The CDR3 loop reads CASSFQAGSGELFF. In DNA, the CDR3 is TGTGCCAGCAGCTTTCAAGCCGGGAGCGGGGAGCTGTTTTTT.

This clonotype was recorded at least ten times. The CDR3 coding sequence is TGTGCCAGCAGAACCGGACTAGCGGGCGGGGATGAGCAGTTCTTC. It specifies CASRTGLAGGDEQFF. The V and J genes are TRBV6-1 and TRBJ2-1; 11 nucleotides agree with TRBD2. The J segment lost 8 bases and the V segment lost 6 bases, leaving 9 bases of the junction unmatched. This CDR3 is 15 amino acids long. Per germline, CDR1 MNHNS and CDR2 SASEGT.

Points on this clonotype: The germline gene is not matched at one end of the junction; a read error may be the cause. The chain employs TRBV10-3 and TRBJ2-3; 8 nucleotides match TRBD2. The V gene's germline CDR1 is ENHRY and CDR2 SYGVKD. This CDR3 contains 15 residues. As DNA, the CDR3 is TGTGCCATCAGTGAGCTTGGCGGGGGGCTCCCAGCCTTATCTTTT. Its translation is CAISELGGGLPALSF.

This clonotype was detected ten times or more. The chain couples TRBV11-2 to TRBJ2-7; D ambiguous. The CDR3 sequence is 13 residues long. Deletions cut 5 bases from V and 3 bases from J, with 11 bases between. CDR1 and CDR2 (germline): SGHAT, FQNNGV. The CDR3 is CASSPPVLYEQYF. CDR3 sequence (DNA): TGTGCCAGCAGCCCACCTGTGCTCTACGAGCAGTACTTC. The full variable domain, its missing parts supplied by reference TRBV11-2 and TRBJ2-7, is EAGVAQSPRYKIIEKRQSVAFWCNPISGHATLYWYQQILGQGPKLLIQFQNNGVVDDSQLPKDRFSAERLKGVDSTLKIQPAKLEDSAVYLCASSPPVLYEQYFGPGTRLTVT.

This clonotype occurred a few times. The CDR3 nucleotides are TGTGCCAGCAGTTTTTCCCCCAGGGATGGTGAGCAGTTCTTC. It specifies CASSFSPRDGEQFF. V usage is TRBV12-3 or TRBV12-4 and J usage is TRBJ2-1; perhaps TRBD1 as D (5 bases). CDR3 length equals 14 residues. V was clipped by 3 bases and J by 9 bases, with 15 bases between them.

This clonotype was observed a handful of times. The V call is TRBV7-6, the J call TRBJ2-3, with 10 positions matching TRBD2. The germline CDR1 and CDR2 sequences are SGHVS and FNYEAQ. The CDR3 is 17 amino acids. With V trimmed by 4 bases and J by 2 bases, 9 bases remained unmatched. The DNA of the CDR3 is TGTGCCAGCAGCTCCCCCCTAGCGGGAGAATCCACAGATACGCAGTATTTT. Protein product: CASSSPLAGESTDTQYF. The complete variable domain, with remaining parts taken from reference TRBV7-6 and TRBJ2-3, reads GAGVSQSPRYKVTKRGQDVALRCDPISGHVSLYWYRQALGQGPEFLTYFNYEAQQDKSGLPNDRFSAERPEGSISTLTIQRTEQRDSAMYRCASSSPLAGESTDTQYFGPGTRLTVL.

This chain uses TRBV28 with TRBJ1-4; the D is unclear. This CDR3 has 18 residues. CDR1 and CDR2 from the germline V gene are MDHEN and SYDVKM. The V and J ends lost 4 bases and 3 bases respectively, with 21 bases between them. DNA for the CDR3: TGTGCCAGCAGTTCCTCGAGCATAAGAGGGTCGTCTAATGAAAAACTGTTTTTT. Translation gives CASSSSSIRGSSNEKLFF.

In this sample, this clonotype turned up many times. The chain couples TRBV20-1 to TRBJ2-2; tentative D call: TRBD1 (5 bases). Trimming shortened V by 6 bases and J by 6 bases, and 14 bases separated the two germline ends. The CDR3 is made up of 13 amino acids. CDR1 is DFQATT, CDR2 SNEGSKA, per germline (reference sequence). Here the CDR3 reads CSARTQISGELFF. The CDR3 DNA is TGCAGTGCCAGGACACAAATCTCCGGGGAGCTGTTTTTT.

This clonotype was detected ten times or more. This chain joins TRBV20-1 and TRBJ1-6; TRBD1 agrees at 7 bases. This CDR3 contains 14 residues. From germline, CDR1 is DFQATT and CDR2 SNEGSKA (reference sequence). With 3 bases clipped from V and 7 bases from J, the junction kept 6 bases outside the gene matches. CDR3 bases: TGCAGTGCTAGGGCAGGGGGTCTGAATTCACCCCTCCACTTT. Its protein is CSARAGGLNSPLHF.

This clonotype is a singleton in its sample. V usage is TRBV12-3 or TRBV12-4 and J usage is TRBJ1-5, with TRBD1 as a possible D gene (5 bases). V was trimmed by 5 bases and J by 2 bases, leaving 16 bases between them. The CDR3 contains 16 residues. The CDR3 loop reads CASSPPGGFGNQPQHF. The CDR3 region has the DNA TGTGCCAGCAGTCCCCCGGGGGGGTTCGGCAATCAGCCCCAGCATTTT.

This clonotype came up many times. The V and J genes are TRBV5-5 and TRBJ1-4, with 8 bases lining up with TRBD1. V lost 0 bases and J lost 6; bases outside the gene matches: 7. This CDR3 is built from 16 residues. In germline, CDR1 is SGHKS, CDR2 YYEKEE (reference sequence). The CDR3 DNA sequence: TGTGCCAGCAGCTTGGCCACCGGACAGGGACATGAAAAACTGTTTTTT. Protein product: CASSLATGQGHEKLFF.

Many counts were recorded for this clonotype. The chain joins TRBV5-4 to TRBJ2-6; no reliable D call. The CDR3 sequence is 14 residues long. Germline V lookup: CDR1 SGHNT, CDR2 YYREEE (reference sequence). The ends were cut back, 4 bases at V and 0 bases at J, with 5 bases in the middle. The CDR3: CASSQNSGANVLTF. CDR3 nucleotides: TGTGCCAGCAGCCAGAACTCTGGGGCCAACGTCCTGACTTTC. The complete variable domain, with remaining parts taken from reference TRBV5-4 and TRBJ2-6, reads ETGVTQSPTHLIKTRGQQVTLRCSSQSGHNTVSWYQQALGQGPQFIFQYYREEENGRGNFPPRFSGLQFPNYSSELNVNALELDDSALYLCASSQNSGANVLTFGAGSRLTVL.

This clonotype was recorded many times. The chain is built from TRBV5-1 and TRBJ1-4; TRBD1 might be the D (5 bases). Germline V gene lookup returns CDR1 SGHRS and CDR2 YFSETQ. The CDR3 spans 16 residues. The V end lost 2 bases, the J end lost 0 bases, and 11 bases lay between the germline ends. CDR3: CASSLSGTATNEKLFF. CDR3 DNA sequence: TGCGCCAGCAGCTTATCCGGGACGGCAACTAATGAAAAACTGTTTTTT.

This clonotype was found many times. The CDR3 reads CASGGSSGSRNEQFF. CDR3 coding DNA: TGCGCCAGTGGTGGGAGTAGCGGGAGTCGGAATGAGCAGTTCTTC. The chain combines TRBV10-2 with TRBJ2-1; the match to TRBD2 covers 9 bases. J was trimmed by 7 bases and V by 9 bases; bases with no gene match: 13. Germline CDR1 WSHSY, CDR2 SAAADI. The CDR3 covers 15 residues.

This clonotype showed up just a few times. The rearrangement links TRBV29-1 to TRBJ2-1; D remains ambiguous. Germline CDR1 SQVTM, CDR2 ANQGSEA. This CDR3 has 13 amino acids. The V end lost 6 bases, the J end lost 3 bases, and 12 bases lay between the germline ends. CDR3 in amino acids: CSVLGNFYNEQFF. For the CDR3, the DNA is TGCAGCGTCCTCGGCAATTTCTACAATGAGCAGTTCTTC.

This clonotype was detected a few times. The V and J genes are TRBV24-1 and TRBJ2-3, with TRBD2 identical over 8 bases. The CDR3 is 14 residues long. Germline V lookup: CDR1 KGHDR, CDR2 SFDVKD. Unmatched junction bases numbered 5, after V lost 5 bases and J lost 5 bases. CDR3 nucleotide sequence: TGTGCCACCAGTGCCGGGGGGGCCTTAGATACGCAGTATTTT. Translation: CATSAGGALDTQYF.

Only a few counts were recorded for this clonotype. The chain carries TRBV4-1 and TRBJ2-1; TRBD2 might be the D (6 bases). This CDR3 spans 15 amino acids. V was cut by 1 base and J by 12 bases, with 19 bases left in between. Germline V gene data show CDR1 as MGHRA and CDR2 as YSYEKL. CDR3 region: CASSQAGTATMPQFF. The CDR3 DNA reads as TGCGCCAGCAGCCAAGCCGGGACTGCTACAATGCCGCAGTTCTTC.

This clonotype appeared a few times. This chain joins TRBV30 and TRBJ2-1, with TRBD1 as a possible D gene (7 bases). This CDR3 spans 13 amino acids. The V gene lost 5 bases and the J gene lost 4 bases, with 12 bases spanning the gap. Germline V gives CDR1 GTSNPN, CDR2 SVGIG (reference sequence). The CDR3 loop reads CAWRETGYNEQFF. CDR3 nucleotides: TGTGCCTGGCGGGAGACAGGGTACAATGAGCAGTTCTTC.